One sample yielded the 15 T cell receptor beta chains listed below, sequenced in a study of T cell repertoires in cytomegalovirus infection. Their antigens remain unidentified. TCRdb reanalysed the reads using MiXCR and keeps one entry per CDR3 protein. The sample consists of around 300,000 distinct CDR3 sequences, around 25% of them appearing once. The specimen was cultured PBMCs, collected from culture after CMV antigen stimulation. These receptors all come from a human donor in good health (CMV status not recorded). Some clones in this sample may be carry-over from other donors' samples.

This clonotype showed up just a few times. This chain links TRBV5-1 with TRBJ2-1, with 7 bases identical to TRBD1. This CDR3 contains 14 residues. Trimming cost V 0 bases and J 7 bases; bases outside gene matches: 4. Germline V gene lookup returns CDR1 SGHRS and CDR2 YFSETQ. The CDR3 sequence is CASSLDARGNEQFF. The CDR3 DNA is TGCGCCAGCAGCTTGGATGCCAGGGGGAATGAGCAGTTCTTC.

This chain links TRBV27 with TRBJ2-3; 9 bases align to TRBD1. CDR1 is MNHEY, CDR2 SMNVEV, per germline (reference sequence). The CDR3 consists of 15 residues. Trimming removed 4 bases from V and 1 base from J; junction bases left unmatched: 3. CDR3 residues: CASSYRGQGTDTQYF. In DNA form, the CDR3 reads TGTGCCAGCAGTTACAGGGGGCAGGGCACAGATACGCAGTATTTT.

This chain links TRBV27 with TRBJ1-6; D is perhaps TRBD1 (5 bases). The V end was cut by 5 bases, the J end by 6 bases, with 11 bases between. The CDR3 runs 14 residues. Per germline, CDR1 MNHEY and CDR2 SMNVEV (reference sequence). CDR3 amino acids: CASSPGRANSPLHF. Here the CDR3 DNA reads TGTGCCAGCAGTCCGGGCAGGGCTAATTCACCCCTCCACTTT.

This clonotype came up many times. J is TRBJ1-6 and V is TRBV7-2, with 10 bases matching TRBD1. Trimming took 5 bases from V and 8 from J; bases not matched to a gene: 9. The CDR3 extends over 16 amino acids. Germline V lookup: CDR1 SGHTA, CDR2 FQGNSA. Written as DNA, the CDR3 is TGTGCCAGCAGCCCTTCGACAGGGGGCTCCTATTCACCCCTCCACTTT. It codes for CASSPSTGGSYSPLHF.

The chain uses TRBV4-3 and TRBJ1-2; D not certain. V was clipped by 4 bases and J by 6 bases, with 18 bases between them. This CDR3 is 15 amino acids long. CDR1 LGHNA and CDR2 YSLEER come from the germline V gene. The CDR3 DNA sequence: TGCGCCAGCAGCCGCCAACCCGGGCAAGGCAATGGCTACACCTTC. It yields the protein CASSRQPGQGNGYTF.

CDR3 loop: CASTGQGNYEQYF. CDR3 nucleotide sequence: TGTGCCAGCACCGGACAGGGCAACTACGAGCAGTACTTC. J is TRBJ2-7 and V is TRBV28; 8 bases line up with TRBD1. The trim removed 7 bases at V and 3 bases at J, leaving 5 bases unmatched. The germline gives CDR1 MDHEN, CDR2 SYDVKM. This CDR3 has 13 residues.

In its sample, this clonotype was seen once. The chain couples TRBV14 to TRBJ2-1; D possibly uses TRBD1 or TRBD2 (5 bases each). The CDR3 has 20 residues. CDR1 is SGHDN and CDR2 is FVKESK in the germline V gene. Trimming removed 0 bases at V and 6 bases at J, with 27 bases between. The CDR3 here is CASSQDFLGEFLSYRNEQFF. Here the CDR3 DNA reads TGTGCCAGCAGCCAAGATTTCTTGGGGGAATTCCTCTCGTATCGCAATGAGCAGTTCTTC.

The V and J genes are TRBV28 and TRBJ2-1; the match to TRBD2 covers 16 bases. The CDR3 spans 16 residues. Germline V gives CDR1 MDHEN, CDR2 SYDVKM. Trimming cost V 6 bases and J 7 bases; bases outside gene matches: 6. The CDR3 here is CASRGLAGGTGNEQFF. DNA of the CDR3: TGTGCCAGCAGGGGACTAGCGGGAGGGACTGGGAATGAGCAGTTCTTC.

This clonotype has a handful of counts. CDR3 region: CASSPDRGSTDTQYF. For the CDR3, the DNA is TGTGCCAGCAGTCCTGACAGGGGGAGCACAGATACGCAGTATTTT. This chain joins TRBV2 and TRBJ2-3, with 9 bases that match TRBD1. With V trimmed by 5 bases and J by 0 bases, 3 bases remained unmatched. This CDR3 comprises 15 residues. Germline CDR1 is SNHLY and CDR2 is FYNNEI.

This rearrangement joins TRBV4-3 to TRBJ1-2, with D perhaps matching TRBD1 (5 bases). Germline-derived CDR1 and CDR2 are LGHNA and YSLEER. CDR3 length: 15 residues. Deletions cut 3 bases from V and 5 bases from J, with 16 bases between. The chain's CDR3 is CASSQGQGSHYGYTF. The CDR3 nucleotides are TGCGCCAGCAGCCAGGGGCAGGGCAGTCATTATGGCTACACCTTC.

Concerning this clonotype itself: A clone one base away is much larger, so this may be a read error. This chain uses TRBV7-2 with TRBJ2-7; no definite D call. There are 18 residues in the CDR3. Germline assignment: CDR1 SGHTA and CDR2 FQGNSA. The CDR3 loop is CVSSLSRVRGGKGYEQYF. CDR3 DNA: TGTGTCAGCAGCTTAAGCCGGGTCCGTGGCGGTAAGGGTTACGAGCAGTACTTC.

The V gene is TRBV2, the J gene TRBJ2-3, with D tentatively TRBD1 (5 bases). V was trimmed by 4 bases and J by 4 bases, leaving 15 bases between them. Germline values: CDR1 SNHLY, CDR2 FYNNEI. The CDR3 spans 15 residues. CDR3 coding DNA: TGTGCCAGCAGTGCTGACAGACCTACAGCAGATACGCAGTATTTT. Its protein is CASSADRPTADTQYF.

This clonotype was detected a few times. CDR3 protein: CASSVEELLLTEDTQYF. CDR3 nucleotide sequence: TGTGCCAGCAGCGTAGAGGAGCTCCTACTAACGGAGGATACGCAGTATTTT. The rearrangement uses TRBV9 and TRBJ2-3, with D hard to call. Germline loops: CDR1 SGDLS, CDR2 YYNGEE. The V and J ends lost 0 bases and 6 bases respectively, with 20 bases between them. CDR3 size: 17 residues.

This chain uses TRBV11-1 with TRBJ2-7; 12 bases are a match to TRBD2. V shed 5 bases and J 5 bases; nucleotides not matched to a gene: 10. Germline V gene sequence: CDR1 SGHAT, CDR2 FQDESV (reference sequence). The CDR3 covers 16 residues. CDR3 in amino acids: CASSHTTSGRMNEQYF. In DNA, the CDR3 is TGTGCCAGCAGCCATACCACTAGCGGGAGGATGAACGAGCAGTACTTC.

For the CDR3, the DNA is TGTGCCAGCAGCCCGGATTCGCAGGGGGAGCTGTTTTTT. It encodes CASSPDSQGELFF. The chain carries TRBV6-6 and TRBJ2-2; no clear D gene. Trimming stripped 6 bases from V and 8 bases from J, with 13 bases between. Germline V CDR1 and CDR2: MNHNY, SVGAGI (reference sequence). The CDR3 has 13 residues.